The 25 T cell receptor beta chains in this list originate from one sample, sequenced in a study of blood T cell repertoires in COVID-19. Method: immunoSEQ multiplex PCR; TCRdb's copy keeps in-frame clones and lacks some. The sample carries around 150,000 clones, approximately 84% recorded once. The sample comprised peripheral blood. The receptor source for this set is a woman aged 60-75 years with acute or convalescent COVID-19.

This clone was observed once. The genes are TRBV15 and TRBJ2-3; perhaps TRBD2 as D (6 bases). CDR3 length equals 13 residues. Germline V gives CDR1 LNHNV, CDR2 YYDKDF (reference sequence). With 7 bases removed from V and 4 bases from J, the gap between germline ends came to 12 bases. The CDR3 region is CATTERVSDTQYF. The CDR3 DNA sequence: TGTGCCACCACCGAGCGGGTGTCAGATACGCAGTATTTT.

This chain joins TRBV15 and TRBJ1-5, with a possible D match to TRBD1 (5 bases). The V and J ends lost 3 bases and 0 bases respectively, with 12 bases between them. This CDR3 is built from 16 residues. Germline CDR1 LNHNV, CDR2 YYDKDF (reference sequence). As DNA, the CDR3 is TGTGCCACCAGCAGTCTATTCACAGGTAGCAATCAGCCCCAGCATTTT. Its translation: CATSSLFTGSNQPQHF. Full variable domain (rest looked up from reference TRBV15 and TRBJ1-5): DAMVIQNPRYQVTQFGKPVTLSCSQTLNHNVMYWYQQKSSQAPKLLFHYYDKDFNNEADTPDNFQSRRPNTSFCFLDIRSPGLGDTAMYLCATSSLFTGSNQPQHFGDGTRLSIL.

This sequence joins TRBV28 and TRBJ1-5, with D unclear. V was pared by 4 bases and J by 2 bases, with 9 bases between. The V gene's germline CDR1 is MDHEN and CDR2 SYDVKM. The CDR3 is made up of 14 amino acids. This CDR3 is CASSWAIGNQPQHF. For the CDR3, the DNA is TGTGCCAGCAGTTGGGCGATAGGCAATCAGCCCCAGCATTTT.

This rearrangement joins TRBV27 to TRBJ1-5, with 7 bases identical to TRBD1. CDR3 length: 15 residues. Germline V gene sequence: CDR1 MNHEY, CDR2 SMNVEV (reference sequence). J lost 3 bases, V lost 5 bases, and 7 bases had no gene match. This CDR3 is CASSQEGANNQPQHF. DNA for the CDR3: TGTGCCAGCAGTCAAGAGGGGGCGAACAATCAGCCCCAGCATTTT.

The sample holds a few counts of this clone. The chain has TRBV29-1 and TRBJ1-1, with D hard to call. V was trimmed by 3 bases and J by 2 bases, leaving 13 bases between them. The CDR3 has 14 amino acids. Per the germline V gene, CDR1 is SQVTM and CDR2 is ANQGSEA. The chain's CDR3 is CSVDVVATNTEAFF. CDR3 bases: TGCAGCGTTGATGTTGTGGCAACAAACACTGAAGCTTTCTTT.

This chain connects TRBV19 to TRBJ2-3; 7 bases are shared with TRBD1. J lost 0 bases, V lost 6 bases, and 0 bases had no gene match. Looked up from germline, CDR1 is LNHDA and CDR2 is SQIVND (reference sequence). This CDR3 has 13 residues. The CDR3 reads CASRTGSTDTQYF. Here the CDR3 DNA reads TGTGCCAGTAGGACAGGGAGCACAGATACGCAGTATTTT.

The genes are TRBV19 and TRBJ2-7; TRBD1 matches 8 bases. The CDR3 runs 14 residues. Per the germline V gene, CDR1 is LNHDA and CDR2 is SQIVND (reference sequence). J lost 2 bases, V lost 7 bases, and 7 bases had no gene match. This CDR3 is CASTRRDRPYEQYF. The CDR3 bases are TGTGCCAGTACCAGGCGGGACAGGCCCTACGAGCAGTACTTC.

V gene TRBV4-1 combines with J gene TRBJ2-2; D is perhaps TRBD1 (5 bases). Trimming removed 2 bases at V and 4 bases at J, with 11 bases between. Germline values: CDR1 MGHRA, CDR2 YSYEKL. The CDR3 is 15 residues long. DNA of the CDR3: TGCGCCAGCAGCCAAATTACAGGAGTCACCGGGGAGCTGTTTTTT. This gives the protein CASSQITGVTGELFF.

The chain has TRBV6-5 and TRBJ2-1, with TRBD2 matching 14 bases. Germline CDR1 MNHEY, CDR2 SVGAGI. V trimming: 7 bases; J trimming: 8 bases; junction bases outside the gene matches: 7. The CDR3 is made up of 15 amino acids. The CDR3 nucleotides read TGTGCCAGCATGGGGACTAGCGGGAGTTCGGATGAGCAGTTCTTC. It encodes CASMGTSGSSDEQFF.

The chain carries TRBV7-9 and TRBJ2-1; D gene uncertain. Germline V gene sequence: CDR1 SEHNR, CDR2 FQNEAQ (reference sequence). The CDR3 runs to 14 residues. The germline V and J ends were trimmed by 1 base and 7 bases, with 11 bases remaining between them. The CDR3 nucleotides are TGTGCCAGCAGCTTAGTGTTTTCGGGTAATGAGCAGTTCTTC. This gives the protein CASSLVFSGNEQFF.

V usage is TRBV9 and J usage is TRBJ1-1; a possible D gene is TRBD1 (6 bases). The CDR3 runs to 16 residues. V lost 3 bases, J lost 1 base, and 16 bases lay in between. Germline CDR1 reads SGDLS; CDR2 reads YYNGEE. The CDR3 is CASSDPPQTGNTEAFF. CDR3 in DNA: TGTGCCAGCAGCGATCCCCCACAGACAGGGAACACTGAAGCTTTCTTT.

This chain connects TRBV30 to TRBJ2-3; D ambiguous. V lost 1 base and J lost 5, with 4 bases in between. The CDR3 loop spans 11 amino acids. Germline values: CDR1 GTSNPN, CDR2 SVGIG (reference sequence). This CDR3 is CAWSGKDTQYF. As DNA, the CDR3 is TGTGCCTGGAGTGGTAAAGATACGCAGTATTTT. Full variable domain (outside the CDR3, taken from reference TRBV30 and TRBJ2-3): SQTIHQWPATLVQPVGSPLSLECTVEGTSNPNLYWYRQAAGRGLQLLFYSVGIGQISSEVPQNLSASRPQDRQFILSSKKLLLSDSGFYLCAWSGKDTQYFGPGTRLTVL.

This clone was counted only a few times. The J gene is TRBJ2-5, the V gene TRBV3-1 (or the pseudogene TRBV3-2); D is uncertain. Germline V gene data show CDR1 as LGHDT and CDR2 as YNNKEL (reference sequence). The CDR3 is made up of 12 amino acids. Trimming stripped 0 bases from V and 5 bases from J, with 4 bases between. The CDR3 DNA reads TGTGCCAGCAGCCAAGATCGGGAGACCCAGTACTTC. As protein: CASSQDRETQYF.

The CDR3 protein is CASSSGQIRETQYF. The DNA of the CDR3 is TGTGCCAGCAGCTCCGGACAGATCCGAGAGACCCAGTACTTC. The rearrangement joins TRBV5-4 to TRBJ2-5; possibly TRBD1 for D (6 bases). V shed 3 bases and J shed 4 bases, with 13 bases lying between them. The germline V gene encodes CDR1 SGHNT and CDR2 YYREEE (reference sequence). The CDR3 runs to 14 residues. Filled out from reference TRBV5-4 and TRBJ2-5, the complete variable domain reads ETGVTQSPTHLIKTRGQQVTLRCSSQSGHNTVSWYQQALGQGPQFIFQYYREEENGRGNFPPRFSGLQFPNYSSELNVNALELDDSALYLCASSSGQIRETQYFGPGTRLLVL.

This clone has just one count. The CDR3: CASSRHSVADLGEQFF. As DNA, the CDR3 is TGTGCCAGCAGCCGCCATAGCGTAGCGGACCTCGGGGAGCAGTTCTTC. The chain combines TRBV3-1 (or the pseudogene TRBV3-2) with TRBJ2-1, with D maybe TRBD2 (6 bases). The V end was cut by 4 bases, the J end by 10 bases, with 23 bases between. The germline CDR1 and CDR2 sequences are LGHDT and YNNKEL (reference sequence). The CDR3 loop spans 16 amino acids.

The rearrangement joins TRBV9 to TRBJ1-2; 7 bases line up with TRBD1. The germline V gene has CDR1 SGDLS and CDR2 YYNGEE. Trimming cost V 3 bases and J 0 bases; bases outside gene matches: 5. This CDR3 is built from 15 residues. The CDR3 is CASSETGAPNYGYTF. The CDR3 DNA reads as TGTGCCAGCAGCGAAACAGGGGCTCCTAACTATGGCTACACCTTC.

The V gene is TRBV7-9, the J gene TRBJ2-5; the D gene is possibly TRBD2 (6 bases). The CDR3 covers 16 residues. Germline CDR1 SEHNR, CDR2 FQNEAQ (reference sequence). Trimming shortened V by 1 base and J by 4 bases, and 16 bases separated the two germline ends. CDR3 nucleotides: TGTGCCAGCAGCTTAGGAACTAGACTAGGGCGAGAGACCCAGTACTTC. The encoded protein is CASSLGTRLGRETQYF.

The gene calls are TRBV10-3 and TRBJ2-7, with 9 bases that match TRBD1. J lost 5 bases, V lost 4 bases, and 6 bases had no gene match. The CDR3 has 14 residues. Germline lookup yields CDR1 ENHRY and CDR2 SYGVKD. The DNA for the CDR3 is TGTGCCATCAGTGCGGGACAGGGTCCCGACGAGCAGTACTTC. Translating it yields CAISAGQGPDEQYF.

V is TRBV5-1 and J is TRBJ2-3; TRBD2 matches at 7 bases. CDR1 SGHRS and CDR2 YFSETQ come from the germline V gene. Trimming took 4 bases from V and 1 from J; bases not matched to a gene: 12. The CDR3 runs to 17 residues. Written as DNA, the CDR3 is TGCGCCAGCAGCGGGGGGGAGCGAGTGGCTGGCACAGATACGCAGTATTTT. Amino acids: CASSGGERVAGTDTQYF.

This sequence joins TRBV7-2 and TRBJ2-7; TRBD1 aligns across 7 bases. V shed 5 bases and J 2 bases; nucleotides not matched to a gene: 9. The CDR3 length is 15 residues. Germline V lookup: CDR1 SGHTA, CDR2 FQGNSA. Here the CDR3 DNA reads TGTGCCAGCAGCCCCTGGAGGCAGGGGGCCTACGAGCAGTACTTC. It codes for CASSPWRQGAYEQYF.

The chain recombines TRBV3-1 (or the pseudogene TRBV3-2) with TRBJ2-1; weak D call: TRBD2 (6 bases). The V end lost 0 bases, the J end lost 9 bases, and 21 bases lay between the germline ends. The CDR3 runs 17 residues. The germline V gene encodes CDR1 LGHDT and CDR2 YNNKEL (reference sequence). In DNA form, the CDR3 reads TGTGCCAGCAGCCAAGAGGGAGGTGGTCCAGGATTGGGTGAGCAGTTCTTC. Its protein is CASSQEGGGPGLGEQFF.

This clone was picked up one time. This chain uses TRBV24-1 with TRBJ2-1, with D possibly being TRBD2 (6 bases). V lost 2 bases to trimming and J lost 9 bases, with 10 bases between them. Germline-derived CDR1 and CDR2 are KGHDR and SFDVKD. The CDR3 runs 13 residues. CDR3 DNA sequence: TGTGCCACCAGTGATTCCGGGAGTGCTGAGCAGTTCTTC. Translating gives CATSDSGSAEQFF.

The rearrangement links TRBV9 to TRBJ1-3; tentatively, D is TRBD1 (5 bases). The CDR3 spans 15 residues. The germline gives CDR1 SGDLS, CDR2 YYNGEE. The V end was cut by 3 bases, the J end by 0 bases, with 10 bases between. The CDR3 here is CASSGGASSGNTIYF. The CDR3 region has the DNA TGTGCCAGCAGCGGTGGGGCCAGCTCTGGAAACACCATATATTTT.

The chain carries TRBV29-1 and TRBJ2-5; D possibly corresponds to TRBD2 (6 bases). The germline V gene encodes CDR1 SQVTM and CDR2 ANQGSEA. Trimming cost V 7 bases and J 5 bases, with 8 bases left between them. The CDR3 covers 10 residues. CDR3 region: CSGGEETQYF. The DNA for the CDR3 is TGCAGCGGGGGGGAGGAGACCCAGTACTTC.

The chain has TRBV19 and TRBJ1-4; weak D call: TRBD1 (5 bases). The CDR3 has 14 residues. The germline gives CDR1 LNHDA, CDR2 SQIVND (reference sequence). The CDR3, as DNA: TGTCCCCGGGGGGAATATGCAACTAATGAAAAACTGTTTTTT. Translating it yields CPRGEYATNEKLFF.